This T cell receptor beta chain is from a study of metastatic and nonmetastatic thyroid tumors. Study at large: It was across blood and tumor or nodule tissue from malignant and benign thyroid patients that repertoires were compared.

The CDR3 spans 14 residues. The V segment lost 2 bases and the J segment 3 bases; nucleotides outside the gene matches: 0. Germline CDR1 MNHNS, CDR2 SASEGT. Details on this clone: What it recognizes is unknown.

Original methodology: The study's classifier, a distant-metastasis tool for papillary thyroid cancer, was built using CDR3 differences across clinicopathological groups. TCRdb re-analyzed the PCR reads through MiXCR. The V and J calls here are based on TCRdb, not the publication. The table records roughly 14,000 clones, 20% to 25% of them present only once. Patients were all untreated before their thyroid surgery. Study-wide findings and caveats: Within blood and tumor, benign nodules reportedly had significantly lower TCR beta diversity than malignant thyroid tumors did.

The chain couples TRBV6-1 to TRBJ2-2; 7 bases align to TRBD1. The TCR was taken from a female donor with papillary thyroid cancer or a benign thyroid nodule (not recorded which). Some clones in this sample may be carry-over from other donors' samples. Material: tumor tissue. The CDR3 sequence is CASSEQGDTGELFF. The CDR3 bases are TGTGCCAGCAGTGAACAGGGGGACACCGGGGAGCTGTTTTTT.